A single sample gave rise to the 3 T cell receptor beta chains below, sequenced in a study of cytomegalovirus exposure and HLA in healthy donors. Researchers ran the PCR with 60 Vbeta and 13 Jbeta primers. Profiled with immunoSEQ multiplex PCR; TCRdb holds only in-frame clones, not every one. The data contain some 150,000 clones, roughly 80% of them seen just once; the ten biggest clones take up roughly 7.8%. The specimen sequenced was PBMCs. The receptor set was obtained from a woman aged 50 to 60 in good health and CMV-seropositive.

The gene calls are TRBV14 and TRBJ2-7, with D hard to call. CDR3 size: 12 residues. Germline V gene data show CDR1 as SGHDN and CDR2 as FVKESK. V lost 1 base and J 7 bases, leaving 8 bases between the germline ends. The CDR3 DNA reads TGTGCCAGCAGCCAAGTTCGTAGTGAGCAGTACTTC. It translates to CASSQVRSEQYF.

The chain uses TRBV4-1 and TRBJ2-5; TRBD2 might be the D (5 bases). The germline gives CDR1 MGHRA, CDR2 YSYEKL. V lost 1 base to trimming and J lost 2 bases, with 8 bases between them. This CDR3 has 14 amino acids. The CDR3 sequence is CASSQGAVQETQYF. The CDR3 nucleotides read TGCGCCAGCAGCCAAGGAGCGGTACAAGAGACCCAGTACTTC.

This clone appeared once. The chain employs TRBV27 and TRBJ2-1; tentative D call: TRBD2 (6 bases). The CDR3 runs to 16 residues. V shed 1 base and J shed 9 bases, with 19 bases lying between them. Germline V gene lookup returns CDR1 MNHEY and CDR2 SMNVEV (reference sequence). CDR3 nucleotides: TGTGCCAGCAGTTTATGGTTCCGCCGGGGGACGGGTGAGCAGTTCTTC. Its translation: CASSLWFRRGTGEQFF.